These T cell receptor beta chains were read from a single sample in a study of blood T cell repertoires in COVID-19. Some clones are missing from TCRdb's copy, which holds only in-frame ones; the method was immunoSEQ multiplex PCR. The data show 150,000 to 250,000 clones, with less than 95% seen just once and roughly 0.76% held by the top ten. The sample consisted of peripheral blood. The receptors here all came from a man aged 25-40 years with COVID-19, enrolled during active disease. Each CDR3 is given with its conserved first and last residue. Fields, in order: clone size, D gene, V gene, J gene, CDR3 protein, CDR3 DNA. The D gene is left open where the match is weak. Size is stated for part of the rows, as once, few or many counts, or as a class when the clone is expanded.

-	TRBD1	TRBV15	TRBJ2-1	CATSNPGQGANEQFF	TGTGCCACCAGCAACCCAGGACAGGGTGCCAATGAGCAGTTCTTC
-	-	TRBV5-6	TRBJ2-7	CASSLDSQDEQYF	TGTGCCAGCAGCTTAGACAGCCAGGACGAGCAGTACTTC
-	-	TRBV27	TRBJ2-1	CASSLTGREQFF	TGTGCCAGCAGTTTAACGGGTCGGGAGCAGTTCTTC
-	-	TRBV5-6	TRBJ1-1	CASSPGGVAVRGTEAFF	TGTGCCAGCAGCCCCGGTGGAGTTGCAGTCAGGGGCACTGAAGCTTTCTTT
-	TRBD1	TRBV4-1	TRBJ1-1	CASSQIPGTGDTEAFF	TGCGCCAGCAGCCAAATACCGGGGACAGGGGACACTGAAGCTTTCTTT
-	TRBD1	TRBV3-1/TRBV3-2	TRBJ1-4	CASSQEEQGANEKLFF	TGTGCCAGCAGCCAAGAGGAACAGGGGGCGAATGAAAAACTGTTTTTT
-	TRBD2	TRBV4-1	TRBJ2-1	CASSLTSGGAGEQFF	TGCGCCAGCAGCCTAACTAGCGGGGGGGCGGGTGAGCAGTTCTTC
once	-	TRBV15	TRBJ1-2	CATSRDRGGGNYGYTF	TGTGCCACCAGCAGAGATAGGGGCGGGGGGAACTATGGCTACACCTTC
-	TRBD1	TRBV27	TRBJ2-1	CASSLIGTDNEQFF	TGTGCCAGCAGTTTAATAGGGACAGACAATGAGCAGTTCTTC
-	TRBD1	TRBV6-2/TRBV6-3	TRBJ1-5	CASSYPDRAQPQHF	TGTGCCAGCAGTTACCCGGACAGGGCTCAGCCCCAGCATTTT
-	TRBD2	TRBV5-1	TRBJ2-7	CASSRGTSGPFIEQYF	TGCGCCAGCAGCAGAGGGACTAGCGGGCCCTTCATCGAGCAGTACTTC
-	-	TRBV5-1	TRBJ2-1	CASIELQGAKNEQFF	TGCGCCAGCATCGAACTACAGGGCGCTAAAAATGAGCAGTTCTTC
-	-	TRBV19	TRBJ2-3	CASSILQSPTGDTQYF	TGTGCCAGTAGTATATTGCAGAGCCCCACGGGTGATACGCAGTATTTT
-	TRBD1	TRBV5-6	TRBJ1-2	CASSFRDRGYGYTF	TGTGCCAGCAGCTTCCGGGACAGGGGCTATGGCTACACCTTC
-	TRBD1	TRBV15	TRBJ2-7	CATSSGTGGSQYF	TGTGCCACCAGCAGTGGGACAGGGGGATCGCAGTACTTC
-	TRBD1	TRBV29-1	TRBJ1-4	CSAQTGENEKLFF	TGCAGCGCCCAGACAGGGGAAAATGAAAAACTGTTTTTT
-	TRBD1	TRBV6-5	TRBJ2-7	CASTRQGLISYEQYF	TGTGCCAGCACCCGACAGGGGTTGATTTCCTACGAGCAGTACTTC
-	-	TRBV30	TRBJ1-6	CAWRIQGKASPLHF	TGTGCCTGGAGGATACAGGGAAAGGCTTCACCCCTCCACTTT
-	-	TRBV11-3	TRBJ1-1	CASSLNSGTEAFF	TGTGCCAGCAGCTTAAACAGTGGGACTGAAGCTTTCTTT
-	TRBD1	TRBV7-2	TRBJ2-3	CASSSGTGGADTQYF	TGTGCCAGCAGCTCCGGGACAGGGGGCGCAGATACGCAGTATTTT
-	TRBD1	TRBV28	TRBJ1-5	CASSFTGDQPQHF	TGTGCCAGCAGTTTTACAGGGGATCAGCCCCAGCATTTT
-	TRBD1	TRBV11-2	TRBJ1-1	CASSLGQGAIGTEAFF	TGTGCCAGCAGCTTGGGACAGGGGGCGATTGGCACTGAAGCTTTCTTT
-	-	TRBV2	TRBJ2-3	CASVRGGDTDTQYF	TGTGCCAGCGTCCGGGGCGGGGACACAGATACGCAGTATTTT
-	TRBD2	TRBV29-1	TRBJ2-3	CSVPRLAGDNTDTQYF	TGCAGCGTCCCCCGACTAGCGGGGGATAACACAGATACGCAGTATTTT
-	-	TRBV18	TRBJ2-7	CASSPAGQSYEQYF	TGTGCCAGCTCACCAGCGGGACAGTCCTACGAGCAGTACTTC
-	-	TRBV6-6	TRBJ1-2	CASSYSGPKTVYGYTF	TGTGCCAGCAGTTACTCGGGCCCCAAGACGGTCTATGGCTACACCTTC
-	-	TRBV5-6	TRBJ1-3	CASTFAGSGNTIYF	TGTGCCAGCACCTTCGCGGGGTCAGGAAACACCATATATTTT
once	TRBD1	TRBV18	TRBJ1-6	CASSPTRGLNNSPLHF	TGTGCCAGCTCACCTACCAGGGGGCTTAATAATTCACCCCTCCACTTT
-	-	TRBV10-1	TRBJ1-3	CASRRQTRVPGNTIYF	TGCGCCAGCAGGAGACAGACAAGGGTGCCTGGAAACACCATATATTTT
-	TRBD1	TRBV11-2	TRBJ2-7	CASSPGQGRYEQYF	TGTGCCAGCAGCCCTGGACAGGGGAGGTACGAGCAGTACTTC
-	-	TRBV7-9	TRBJ2-1	CASSLVKRDEQFF	TGTGCCAGCAGCTTAGTTAAACGGGATGAGCAGTTCTTC
few	-	TRBV19	TRBJ1-1	CASSIGGRVSGTEAFF	TGTGCCAGTAGTATTGGGGGCAGAGTATCGGGAACTGAAGCTTTCTTT
-	TRBD2	TRBV7-2	TRBJ2-1	CASSLASPRIVERGFKNEQFF	TGTGCCAGCAGCTTAGCATCCCCCCGCATAGTAGAGCGGGGGTTTAAGAATGAGCAGTTCTTC
-	-	TRBV7-9	TRBJ2-7	CASSERPGQFYEQYF	TGTGCCAGCAGCGAACGTCCGGGACAATTCTACGAGCAGTACTTC
-	TRBD2	TRBV3-1/TRBV3-2	TRBJ2-5	CASSQVGLAGTPDWRETQYF	TGTGCCAGCAGCCAGGTAGGACTAGCGGGGACCCCGGACTGGAGGGAGACCCAGTACTTC
-	-	TRBV2	TRBJ2-1	CASRELTGMGNEQFF	TGTGCCAGCAGGGAGTTAACAGGGATGGGGAATGAGCAGTTCTTC
-	TRBD1	TRBV3-1/TRBV3-2	TRBJ1-2	CASSRRDRPLYGYTF	TGTGCCAGCAGCCGCCGGGACAGGCCTCTCTATGGCTACACCTTC
-	TRBD1	TRBV9	TRBJ1-4	CASSSETGKDEKLFF	TGTGCCAGCAGCTCCGAGACAGGGAAGGATGAAAAACTGTTTTTT
-	-	TRBV2	TRBJ1-6	CASSPGTYSYNSPLHF	TGTGCCAGCAGTCCCGGGACTTACTCCTATAATTCACCCCTCCACTTT
-	TRBD1	TRBV12-3/TRBV12-4	TRBJ1-1	CASSRGQWSEAFF	TGTGCCAGCAGTCGGGGACAGTGGTCTGAAGCTTTCTTT
few	-	TRBV6-5	TRBJ2-7	CASSYNGGVIYEQYF	TGTGCCAGCAGTTACAACGGGGGTGTGATCTACGAGCAGTACTTC
-	TRBD2	TRBV3-1/TRBV3-2	TRBJ2-3	CASGASGAPDTQYF	TGTGCCAGCGGGGCTAGCGGGGCCCCAGATACGCAGTATTTT
-	-	TRBV19	TRBJ2-2	CASSKIDIAGELFF	TGTGCCAGTAGTAAAATCGACATTGCCGGGGAGCTGTTTTTT
-	-	TRBV6-5	TRBJ2-2	CASSLLTRSGELFF	TGTGCCAGCAGCCTTTTGACTAGGTCCGGGGAGCTGTTTTTT
-	-	TRBV9	TRBJ1-2	CASSASGGKGYGYTF	TGTGCCAGCAGCGCCTCCGGGGGGAAAGGCTATGGCTACACCTTC